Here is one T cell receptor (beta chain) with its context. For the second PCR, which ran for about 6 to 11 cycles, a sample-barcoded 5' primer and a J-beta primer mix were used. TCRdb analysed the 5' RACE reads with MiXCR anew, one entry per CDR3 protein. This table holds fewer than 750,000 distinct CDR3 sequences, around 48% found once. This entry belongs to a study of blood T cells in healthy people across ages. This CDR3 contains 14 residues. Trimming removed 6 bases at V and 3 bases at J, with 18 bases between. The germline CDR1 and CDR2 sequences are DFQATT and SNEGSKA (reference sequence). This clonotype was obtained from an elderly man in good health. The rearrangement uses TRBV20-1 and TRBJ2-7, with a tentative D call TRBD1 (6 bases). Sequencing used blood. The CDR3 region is CSASTGRLDYEQYF. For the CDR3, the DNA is TGCAGTGCAAGTACAGGGAGATTGGACTACGAGCAGTACTTC.